This is a list of T cell receptor beta chains from one sample in a study of CD8+CD57+ T cells in acquired aplastic anemia. TCRdb reanalysed the reads using MiXCR and keeps one entry per CDR3 protein. The sample lists about 160,000 distinct CDR3 sequences, about 50% occurring once. The sequenced sample consisted of sorted CD4+, CD8+, or CD8+CD57+ T cells (not recorded which) from PBMCs. The receptor set was obtained from a human donor with aplastic anemia. CDR3s include the opening cysteine and the closing phenylalanine or tryptophan. D genes are given only for firm matches. Some rows mark clone size as missing; the rest say once, few, many or name a class of expanded clone.

>TRBD1|-|TRBV11-3|TRBJ2-1
CASSFGTGSEQFF
TGTGCCAGCAGCTTCGGGACAGGGAGTGAGCAGTTCTTC
>-|many|TRBV10-3|TRBJ1-2
CAISSQETSGNYGYTF
TGTGCCATCAGTTCCCAGGAAACTTCGGGTAACTATGGCTACACCTTC
>-|many|TRBV24-1|TRBJ1-5
CATSEVGINQPQHF
TGTGCCACCAGTGAGGTCGGCATCAATCAGCCCCAGCATTTT
>TRBD1|-|TRBV24-1|TRBJ1-2
CATSEYRGYGYTF
TGTGCCACCAGTGAATACAGGGGATATGGCTACACCTTC
>TRBD1|-|TRBV14|TRBJ1-2
CASSQIQGVGGYTF
TGTGCCAGCAGCCAGATACAGGGGGTTGGTGGCTACACCTTC
>-|few|TRBV29-1|TRBJ1-1
CSVEDLGLAFF
TGCAGCGTTGAAGATCTAGGGCTTGCTTTCTTT
>TRBD1|once|TRBV5-4|TRBJ2-3
CASSPGQVTDTQYF
TGTGCCAGCAGTCCTGGACAGGTAACAGATACGCAGTATTTT
>-|many|TRBV5-1|TRBJ1-1
CASSLAGANTEAFF
TGCGCCAGCAGCTTGGCAGGGGCGAACACTGAAGCTTTCTTT
>-|-|TRBV11-2|TRBJ1-1
CASSLQDRQDTEAFF
TGTGCCAGCAGCCTCCAGGACCGACAGGACACTGAAGCTTTCTTT
>-|few|TRBV19|TRBJ1-6
CASGGQGYNSPLHF
TGTGCCAGTGGGGGGCAGGGCTATAATTCACCCCTCCACTTT
>TRBD1|few|TRBV4-1|TRBJ1-3
CASSVLTGQFPVGGNTIYF
TGCGCCAGCAGCGTATTAACGGGACAGTTTCCCGTGGGGGGAAACACCATATATTTT
>TRBD1|many|TRBV10-3|TRBJ1-2
CAISEGTGEAGGYTF
TGTGCCATCAGTGAGGGGACAGGGGAAGCAGGTGGCTACACCTTC
>TRBD2|many|TRBV11-1|TRBJ2-2
CASSSSRLAGNPNTGELFF
TGTGCCAGCAGCTCGAGCCGGCTAGCGGGAAATCCGAACACCGGGGAGCTGTTTTTT
>-|-|TRBV27|TRBJ2-7
CASSLSGPNEQYF
TGTGCCAGCAGTTTATCGGGCCCCAACGAGCAGTACTTC
>-|-|TRBV15|TRBJ1-2
CATSRDQGMDGYTF
TGTGCCACCAGCAGAGATCAGGGCATGGACGGCTACACCTTC
>-|many|TRBV5-5|TRBJ2-5
CASSLVLREETQYF
TGTGCCAGCAGCTTGGTGCTGCGGGAAGAGACCCAGTACTTC
>TRBD2|-|TRBV3-1|TRBJ2-7
CASSQIPASSGSRYSYEQYF
TGTGCCAGCAGCCAAATACCGGCTTCTAGCGGCAGCAGATACTCCTACGAGCAGTACTTC
>TRBD1|-|TRBV9|TRBJ2-7
CASSRSTGVEQYF
TGTGCCAGCAGTCGCAGTACAGGGGTCGAGCAGTACTTC
>-|few|TRBV5-1|TRBJ1-6
CASSLRSGTDNSPLHF
TGCGCCAGCAGCTTGCGATCCGGGACCGATAATTCACCCCTCCACTTT
>TRBD1|-|TRBV7-7|TRBJ2-5
CASSATGGDGTQYF
TGTGCTAGCAGCGCGACAGGGGGCGATGGGACCCAGTACTTC
>-|-|TRBV2|TRBJ1-1
CASSGGGVNTEAFF
TGTGCCAGCAGTGGGGGAGGGGTGAACACTGAAGCTTTCTTT
>TRBD2|once|TRBV6-1|TRBJ2-7
CASRHIAGGRYEQYF
TGTGCCAGCAGGCATATAGCGGGAGGGCGGTACGAGCAGTACTTC
>-|-|TRBV20-1|TRBJ2-7
CSARVYGSSYEQYF
TGCAGTGCTAGAGTGTACGGCAGTTCCTACGAGCAGTACTTC
>-|once|TRBV13|TRBJ2-3
CASSRDYTQYF
TGTGCCAGCAGCCGAGACTATACGCAGTATTTT
>-|-|TRBV7-2|TRBJ2-7
CASSPVGRYEQYF
TGTGCCAGCAGCCCAGTTGGACGCTACGAGCAGTACTTC
>-|many|TRBV12-3/TRBV12-4|TRBJ1-2
CASRSKSGYGYTF
TGTGCCAGCAGATCCAAAAGCGGCTATGGCTACACCTTC
>-|many|TRBV11-2|TRBJ1-1
CASSPGYTEAFF
TGTGCCAGCAGCCCAGGGTACACTGAAGCTTTCTTT
>-|-|TRBV7-6|TRBJ2-3
CASSGGTDTQYF
TGTGCCAGCAGTGGAGGCACAGATACGCAGTATTTT
>-|-|TRBV7-2|TRBJ2-3
CASSHPPDTQYF
TGTGCCAGCAGCCATCCTCCAGATACGCAGTATTTT
>-|many|TRBV5-1|TRBJ1-2
CASSVDSNYGYTF
TGCGCCAGCAGCGTAGACAGTAACTATGGCTACACCTTC
>-|-|TRBV9|TRBJ1-6
CASSETDNSPLHF
TGTGCCAGCAGCGAAACAGATAATTCACCCCTCCACTTT
>-|-|TRBV20-1|TRBJ2-7
CSARIRGRPYEQYF
TGCAGTGCTAGGATTAGGGGGAGACCCTACGAGCAGTACTTC
>-|-|TRBV29-1|TRBJ1-4
CSGSTNEKLFF
TGCAGCGGATCAACTAATGAAAAACTGTTTTTT
>-|many|TRBV5-4|TRBJ2-7
CASSLTRSHEQYF
TGTGCCAGCAGCTTGACTAGGAGCCACGAGCAGTACTTC
>-|many|TRBV5-6|TRBJ2-5
CASSHTTRVETQYF
TGTGCCAGCAGCCACACGACTAGAGTGGAGACCCAGTACTTC
>-|few|TRBV15|TRBJ1-1
CATSRVGLLDSGKAFF
TGTGCCACCAGCAGAGTGGGCCTCCTGGATTCGGGCAAAGCTTTCTTT
>-|many|TRBV4-1|TRBJ2-7
CASSQNSGVRIYEQYF
TGCGCCAGCAGCCAAAACTCCGGGGTGCGGATTTACGAGCAGTACTTC
>-|-|TRBV7-3|TRBJ2-3
CASAAEHTDTQYF
TGTGCCAGCGCAGCGGAACACACAGATACGCAGTATTTT
>-|many|TRBV2|TRBJ1-2
CASSLGIFYGYTF
TGTGCCAGCAGTTTGGGAATTTTTTATGGCTACACCTTC
>TRBD2|-|TRBV5-1|TRBJ2-3
CASQTSGITDTQYF
TGCGCCAGCCAAACTAGCGGGATCACAGATACGCAGTATTTT
>TRBD2|-|TRBV29-1|TRBJ2-7
CSVEGTSEGYEQYF
TGCAGCGTTGAAGGGACTAGCGAAGGCTACGAGCAGTACTTC
>-|-|TRBV19|TRBJ1-3
CARVKNTIYF
TGTGCCAGGGTTAAAAACACCATATATTTT
>TRBD1|few|TRBV27|TRBJ1-2
CASSFSGQGYGYTF
TGTGCCAGCAGTTTTTCCGGACAGGGGTATGGCTACACCTTC
>-|many|TRBV5-1|TRBJ2-2
CASSLAGELFF
TGCGCCAGCAGCTTGGCCGGGGAGCTGTTTTTT
>-|-|TRBV19|TRBJ2-7
CASSKPTSLQQYF
TGTGCCAGTAGTAAGCCTACCTCCCTACAGCAGTACTTC
>-|many|TRBV12-3/TRBV12-4|TRBJ2-2
CASSLHGNTGELFF
TGTGCCAGCAGTTTGCACGGAAACACCGGGGAGCTGTTTTTT
>-|few|TRBV30|TRBJ1-2
CAWSVFLGADGYTF
TGTGCCTGGAGTGTATTCTTAGGGGCAGATGGCTACACCTTC
>-|-|TRBV2|TRBJ2-4
CASSPDRSLAKNIQYF
TGTGCCAGCAGTCCCGACAGGTCGCTAGCCAAAAACATTCAGTACTTC
>-|many|TRBV24-1|TRBJ1-5
CATSDLEQPQHF
TGTGCCACCAGTGATTTGGAACAGCCCCAGCATTTT
>-|few|TRBV2|TRBJ2-7
CASSPTGTSYEQYF
TGTGCCAGCAGCCCGACAGGGACTTCCTACGAGCAGTACTTC
>TRBD1|many|TRBV11-3|TRBJ2-5
CASSLDTTGVQETQYF
TGTGCCAGCAGCTTAGATACTACAGGGGTTCAGGAGACCCAGTACTTC
>-|many|TRBV4-2|TRBJ1-1
CASSQTGFMNTEAFF
TGTGCCAGCAGCCAGACAGGTTTCATGAACACTGAAGCTTTCTTT
>-|many|TRBV2|TRBJ1-2
CASSDGVYGYTF
TGTGCCAGCAGTGACGGGGTTTATGGCTACACCTTC
>-|-|TRBV5-1|TRBJ1-3
CASSLGPTAGNTIYF
TGCGCCAGCAGCTTAGGTCCGACGGCTGGAAACACCATATATTTT
>-|many|TRBV5-1|TRBJ1-1
CASSFTGGRTEAFF
TGCGCCAGCAGCTTTACCGGGGGCCGCACTGAAGCTTTCTTT
>-|once|TRBV5-6|TRBJ1-1
CASSSQGVSATEAFF
TGTGCCAGCAGCTCACAGGGTGTATCAGCCACTGAAGCTTTCTTT
>-|many|TRBV5-1|TRBJ2-3
CASSTLGDTQYF
TGCGCCAGCAGCACACTAGGGGATACGCAGTATTTT
>TRBD2|many|TRBV4-3|TRBJ2-7
CASSQGVSSGSYEQYF
TGCGCCAGCAGCCAAGGTGTTTCTAGCGGGAGTTACGAGCAGTACTTC